This T cell receptor (beta chain) was captured in a study of blood T cell repertoires in COVID-19. Turning to the study itself: Sample material is recorded as cDNA or gDNA derived from T cells, B-cell-depleted T cells, or PBMCs.

This table comes from immunoSEQ multiplex PCR, and its TCRdb copy is limited to in-frame clones, with some not included. The table records about 260,000 clones, about 90% of them present only once. The CDR3 contains 11 residues. Deletions cut 10 bases from V and 7 bases from J, with 13 bases between. The germline V gene has CDR1 LNHDA and CDR2 SQIVND (reference sequence). Sequencing was performed on peripheral blood. The V gene is TRBV19, the J gene TRBJ1-1; D is unresolved. This clonotype was obtained from a woman aged 35 to 49 with acute or convalescent COVID-19. CDR3 in amino acids: CATSRVYEAFF. The DNA of the CDR3 is TGTGCCACCTCAAGAGTTTATGAAGCTTTCTTT.